This entry lists 12 T cell receptor beta chains sequenced from one sample in a study of T cells expressing NK-cell markers. TCRdb re-called the 5' RACE reads and catalogs CDR3 proteins one per entry, DNA excluded. This sample's clone table lists some 340,000 distinct CDR3 sequences. Sequenced input: blood T cells: a sorted CD56 or NKG2C T cell subset, CD4+ or CD8+ T cells, or bulk PBMC T cells (not recorded which). These receptors came from a man aged 18 to 70 in good health.

J is TRBJ1-1 and V is TRBV7-9. CDR3 size: 15 residues. The V gene's germline CDR1 is SEHNR and CDR2 FQNEAQ (reference sequence). The CDR3 sequence is CASSLVAALNTEAFF.

CDR3: CASSLGQGLLTGELFF. The V and J genes are TRBV5-8 and TRBJ2-2; no DNA is available, so the TRBD1 call from TCRdb remains unchecked. CDR1 is SGHTS, CDR2 YDEGEE, per germline. This CDR3 spans 16 amino acids. The full variable domain, its missing parts supplied by reference TRBV5-8 and TRBJ2-2, is EAGVTQSPTHLIKTRGQQATLRCSPISGHTSVYWYQQALGLGLQFLLWYDEGEERNRGNFPPRFSGRQFPNYSSELNVNALELEDSALYLCASSLGQGLLTGELFFGEGSRLTVL.

The chain employs TRBV5-1 and TRBJ2-2; TCRdb selects TRBD1, and the lack of DNA leaves this call unchecked. There are 15 residues in the CDR3. The germline V gene has CDR1 SGHRS and CDR2 YFSETQ. The CDR3 region is CASSPIPGDTGELFF.

The V and J genes are TRBV5-1 and TRBJ2-3; TCRdb calls TRBD2, which cannot be checked without DNA. Germline V lookup: CDR1 SGHRS, CDR2 YFSETQ. The CDR3 runs to 18 residues. This CDR3 is CASSLIRRTSGDPVTQYF.

V and J are TRBV5-1 and TRBJ2-7; TCRdb gives TRBD1 as the D gene, but with no DNA this cannot be confirmed. The CDR3 loop spans 16 amino acids. CDR1 and CDR2 (germline): SGHRS, YFSETQ. The CDR3 sequence: CASSLKGTGIRYEQYF.

J is TRBJ1-1 and V is TRBV7-9. The CDR3 totals 14 residues. CDR1 and CDR2 (germline): SEHNR, FQNEAQ (reference sequence). CDR3 residues: CASSFSSANTEAFF.

This sequence joins TRBV6-5 and TRBJ2-7; TCRdb proposes TRBD2, but this gene call is untestable without DNA. The germline V gene has CDR1 MNHEY and CDR2 SVGAGI. The CDR3 spans 15 residues. CDR3 sequence: CASSLAGAIPYEQYF.

The V gene is TRBV5-4, the J gene TRBJ2-3; TCRdb proposes TRBD2, but this gene call is untestable without DNA. The germline V gene encodes CDR1 SGHNT and CDR2 YYREEE (reference sequence). The CDR3 runs to 16 residues. CDR3 region: CASSPPGAGRWDTQYF.

The chain has TRBV27 and TRBJ2-4; the TCRdb call, TRBD1, lacks DNA for checking. Germline values: CDR1 MNHEY, CDR2 SMNVEV (reference sequence). The CDR3 is 15 amino acids. The CDR3 is CASSFPAGTENIQYF.

V is TRBV28 and J is TRBJ2-7; TCRdb's assignment of TRBD2 cannot be checked, as there is no DNA. The CDR3 spans 14 residues. Germline CDR1 and CDR2: MDHEN and SYDVKM. This chain's CDR3 is CASVTAGGLSEQYF.

The V gene is TRBV20-1, the J gene TRBJ1-5; TCRdb picks TRBD1, but there is no DNA to check that call. Per germline, CDR1 DFQATT and CDR2 SNEGSKA (reference sequence). The CDR3 is 13 residues long. CDR3 in amino acids: CSAPGHPNQPQHF.

This chain connects TRBV21-1 to TRBJ2-3. TRBV21-1 is deemed a pseudogene. The CDR3 totals 16 residues. CDR3 loop: CASSKARQRVTDTQYF.